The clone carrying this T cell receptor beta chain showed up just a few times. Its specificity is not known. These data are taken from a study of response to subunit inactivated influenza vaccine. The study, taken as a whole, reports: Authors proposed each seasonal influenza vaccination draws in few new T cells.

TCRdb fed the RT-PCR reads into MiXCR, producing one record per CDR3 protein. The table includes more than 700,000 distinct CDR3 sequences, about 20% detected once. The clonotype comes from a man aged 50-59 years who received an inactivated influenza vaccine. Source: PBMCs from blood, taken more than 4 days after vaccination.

CDR3 sequence (DNA): TGTGCCAGCAGCGTAGAATGGACTAGCGGGATGGAGGGTGAGCAGTTCTTC. This codes for CASSVEWTSGMEGEQFF. The chain has TRBV9 and TRBJ2-1; the match to TRBD2 covers 12 bases. Germline V lookup: CDR1 SGDLS, CDR2 YYNGEE. The CDR3 extends over 17 amino acids. With 0 bases clipped from V and 9 bases from J, the junction kept 10 bases outside the gene matches. Full variable domain (remainder filled in from reference TRBV9 and TRBJ2-1): DSGVTQTPKHLITATGQRVTLRCSPRSGDLSVYWYQQSLDQGLQFLIQYYNGEERAKGNILERFSAQQFPDLHSELNLSSLELGDSALYFCASSVEWTSGMEGEQFFGPGTRLTVL.